The clone carrying this T cell receptor beta chain appeared many times. The data are from a study of T cells in Graves' hyperthyroidism and ophthalmopathy. Not enrolled were patients with uncontrolled infection, other autoimmune disease, pregnancy or lactation. TCR beta CDR3 region amplification was performed from RNA transcripts. The study used the HTBI primer set for a first-round RT-PCR of the TCR CDR3. TCRdb reprocessed the multiplex PCR reads with MiXCR, giving one entry per CDR3 protein. The profile shows 370,000 or so distinct CDR3 sequences, approximately 25% of them singletons. The TCR was taken from a man aged 50-60 years with Graves' hyperthyroidism. Sequenced sample: blood.

The CDR3 DNA sequence: TGTGCCAGCAGCTTAGGTGGCCAGGACCGAGCCTACGAGCAGTACTTC. Protein sequence: CASSLGGQDRAYEQYF. The gene calls are TRBV7-9 and TRBJ2-7, with D unresolved. V was pared by 1 base and J by 2 bases, with 15 bases between. The CDR3 length is 16 residues. The germline V gene encodes CDR1 SEHNR and CDR2 FQNEAQ (reference sequence).